The clone carrying this T cell receptor (beta chain) has just one count. Its antigen remains unknown. Treatment specified: some 19 received Ad26.COV2.S at low or high dose, single or two shots; 5 received placebo; per-sample allocation not given. Collection of samples fell on day 63 after the first vaccine or placebo injection. Aged 18-55 years, donor was enrolled in Boston in about 2020. Profiled with immunoSEQ multiplex PCR; TCRdb holds only in-frame clones, not every one. The table includes around 340,000 clones, approximately 86% detected once. This entry belongs to a study of Ad26.COV2.S vaccination and SARS-CoV-2 variants. Overall study findings and caveats: Reportedly, spike-specific CD8+ and CD4+ T cell responses achieved substantial breadth once vaccination had taken place. Researchers reported similar non-spike TCR breadth in vaccine and placebo recipients.

V trimming: 2 bases; J trimming: 9 bases; junction bases outside the gene matches: 3. Germline V CDR1 and CDR2: MNHEY, SMNVEV (reference sequence). The CDR3 runs 14 residues. The sample consisted of peripheral blood, taken in a trial of Ad26.COV2.S vaccine versus placebo. The source is a person between 18 and 65 years old who received the Ad26.COV2.S COVID-19 vaccine or a placebo. The rearrangement joins TRBV27 to TRBJ1-6, with 8 nucleotides matching TRBD1. CDR3 bases: TGTGCCAGCAGTTTAGCAGGGGGCACTTCACCCCTCCACTTT. Translated: CASSLAGGTSPLHF.